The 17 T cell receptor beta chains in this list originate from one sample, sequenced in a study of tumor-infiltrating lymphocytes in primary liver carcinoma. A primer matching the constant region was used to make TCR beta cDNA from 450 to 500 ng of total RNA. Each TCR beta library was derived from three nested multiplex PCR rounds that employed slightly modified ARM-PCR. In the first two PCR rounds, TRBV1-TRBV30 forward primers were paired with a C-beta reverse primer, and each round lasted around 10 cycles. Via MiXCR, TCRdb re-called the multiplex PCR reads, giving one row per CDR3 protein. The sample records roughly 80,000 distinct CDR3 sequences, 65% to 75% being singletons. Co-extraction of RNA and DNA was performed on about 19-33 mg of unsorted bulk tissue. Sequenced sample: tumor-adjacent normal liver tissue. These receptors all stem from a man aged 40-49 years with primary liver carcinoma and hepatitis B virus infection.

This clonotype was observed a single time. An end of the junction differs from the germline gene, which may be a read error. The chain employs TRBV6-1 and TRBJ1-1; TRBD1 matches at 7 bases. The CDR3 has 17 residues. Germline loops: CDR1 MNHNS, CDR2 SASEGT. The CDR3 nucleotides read TGTGCGAGCAGTGAAGTGCCTTGGGGACAGCGGAACACTGAAGCTTTCTTT. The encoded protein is CASSEVPWGQRNTEAFF.

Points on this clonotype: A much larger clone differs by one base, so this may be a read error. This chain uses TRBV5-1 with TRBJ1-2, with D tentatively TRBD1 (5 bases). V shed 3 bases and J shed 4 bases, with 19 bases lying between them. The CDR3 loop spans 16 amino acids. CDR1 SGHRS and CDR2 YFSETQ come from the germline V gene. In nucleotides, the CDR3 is TGCGCCAGCAGCTCAACCAGGCCCAGGGACCCCTATGGCTACACCTTC. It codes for CASSSTRPRDPYGYTF. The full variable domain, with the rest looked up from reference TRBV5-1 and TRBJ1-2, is KAGVTQTPRYLIKTRGQQVTLSCSPISGHRSVSWYQQTPGQGLQFLFEYFSETQRNKGNFPGRFSGRQFSNSRSEMNVSTLELGDSALYLCASSSTRPRDPYGYTFGSGTRLTVV.

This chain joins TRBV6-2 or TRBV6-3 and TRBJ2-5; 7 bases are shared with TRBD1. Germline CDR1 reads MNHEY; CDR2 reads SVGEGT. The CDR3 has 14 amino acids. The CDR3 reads CVSSPSGQAETQYF. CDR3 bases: TGTGTAAGCAGTCCCAGCGGACAGGCCGAGACCCAGTACTTC.

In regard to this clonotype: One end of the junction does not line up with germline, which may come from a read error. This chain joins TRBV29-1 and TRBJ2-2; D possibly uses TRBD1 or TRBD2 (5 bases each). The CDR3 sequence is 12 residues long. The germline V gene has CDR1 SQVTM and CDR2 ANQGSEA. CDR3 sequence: CSVGQDTGKLLF. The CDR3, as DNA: TGCAGTGTTGGGCAGGACACCGGGAAGCTGCTTTTT.

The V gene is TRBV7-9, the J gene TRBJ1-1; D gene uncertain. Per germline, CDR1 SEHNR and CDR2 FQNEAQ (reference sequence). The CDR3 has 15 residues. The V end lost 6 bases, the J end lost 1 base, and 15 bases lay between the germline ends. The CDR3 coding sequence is TGTGCCAGCAGTACCCGGAGAGCTTCGAACACTGAAGCTTTCTTT. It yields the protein CASSTRRASNTEAFF.

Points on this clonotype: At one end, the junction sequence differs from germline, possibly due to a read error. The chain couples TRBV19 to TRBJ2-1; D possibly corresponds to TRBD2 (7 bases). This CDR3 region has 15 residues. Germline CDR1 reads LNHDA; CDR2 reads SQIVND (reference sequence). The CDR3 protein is CASSMSGVGDNDQFF. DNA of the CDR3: TGTGCCAGTAGTATGAGCGGGGTAGGGGACAATGATCAGTTCTTC.

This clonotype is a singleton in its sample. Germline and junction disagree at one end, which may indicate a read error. CDR3 residues: CASSDLLGYYNGQFF. The CDR3, as DNA: TGTGCTAGCAGCGACCTCCTGGGGTACTACAATGGGCAGTTCTTC. V usage is TRBV11-2 and J usage is TRBJ2-1; no definite D call. Per germline, CDR1 SGHAT and CDR2 FQNNGV. The CDR3 loop spans 15 amino acids.

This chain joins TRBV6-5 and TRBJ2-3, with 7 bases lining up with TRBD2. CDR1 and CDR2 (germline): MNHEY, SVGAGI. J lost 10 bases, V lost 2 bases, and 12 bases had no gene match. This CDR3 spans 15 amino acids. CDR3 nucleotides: TGTGCCAGCAGTTACGAGCGGGGACGCACAGGTGCGCAGTATTTT. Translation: CASSYERGRTGAQYF.

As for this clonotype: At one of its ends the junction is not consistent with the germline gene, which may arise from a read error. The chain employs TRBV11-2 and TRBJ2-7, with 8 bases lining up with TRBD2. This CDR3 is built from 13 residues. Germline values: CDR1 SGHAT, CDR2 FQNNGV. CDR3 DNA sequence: TGTGCCGGCAGCTTCGGAGGGGCTAGCGGGCAGTATTTC. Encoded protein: CAGSFGGASGQYF.

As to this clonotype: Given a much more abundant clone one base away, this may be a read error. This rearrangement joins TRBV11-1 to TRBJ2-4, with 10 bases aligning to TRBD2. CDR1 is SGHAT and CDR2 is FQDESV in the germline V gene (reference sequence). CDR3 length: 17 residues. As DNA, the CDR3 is TGTGCCAACAGCTTCCCCGGGACTAGCGAGACCAAAAACATTCAGTACTTC. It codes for CANSFPGTSETKNIQYF.

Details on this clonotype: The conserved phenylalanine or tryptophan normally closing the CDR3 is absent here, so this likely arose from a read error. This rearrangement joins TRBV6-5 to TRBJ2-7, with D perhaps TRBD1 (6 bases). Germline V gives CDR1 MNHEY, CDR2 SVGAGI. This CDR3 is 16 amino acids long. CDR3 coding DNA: TGTGTCAGGAGGCCCGGACAGTCAGCATCCTTTTACGAGCAGTACATC. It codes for CVRRPGQSASFYEQYI.

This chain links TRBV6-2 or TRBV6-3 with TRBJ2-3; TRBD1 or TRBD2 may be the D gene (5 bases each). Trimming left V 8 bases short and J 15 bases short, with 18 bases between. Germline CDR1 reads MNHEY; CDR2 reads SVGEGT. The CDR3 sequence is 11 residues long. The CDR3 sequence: CASGGGDRHYF. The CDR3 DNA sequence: TGTGCCAGCGGTGGGGGAGATAGGCACTATTTT.

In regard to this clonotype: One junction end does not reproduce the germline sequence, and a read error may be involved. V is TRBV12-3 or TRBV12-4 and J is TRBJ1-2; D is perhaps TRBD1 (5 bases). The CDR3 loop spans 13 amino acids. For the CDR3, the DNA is TGTGCCAGCAGTACGTCAGGGTCGTCCGGCTGCACCTTC. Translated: CASSTSGSSGCTF.

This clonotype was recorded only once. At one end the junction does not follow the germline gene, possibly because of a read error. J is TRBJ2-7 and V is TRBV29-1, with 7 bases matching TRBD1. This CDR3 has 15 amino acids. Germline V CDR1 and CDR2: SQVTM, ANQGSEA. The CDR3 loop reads CIVEVGDSFNYEQYF. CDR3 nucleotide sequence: TGCATCGTTGAAGTTGGGGACAGTTTTAACTACGAGCAGTACTTC.

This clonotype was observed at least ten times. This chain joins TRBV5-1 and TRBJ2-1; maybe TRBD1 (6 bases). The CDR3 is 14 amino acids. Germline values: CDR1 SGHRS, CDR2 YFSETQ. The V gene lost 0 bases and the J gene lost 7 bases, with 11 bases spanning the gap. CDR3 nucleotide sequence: TGCGCCAGCAGCTTGGGGCCAGGGGTAAATGAGCAGTTCTTC. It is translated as CASSLGPGVNEQFF.

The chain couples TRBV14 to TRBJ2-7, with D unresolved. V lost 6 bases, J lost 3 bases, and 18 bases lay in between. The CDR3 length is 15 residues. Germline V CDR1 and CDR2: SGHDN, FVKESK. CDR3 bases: TGTGCCAGCAGTCTACCGGCACACTCGAACTACGAGCAGTACTTC. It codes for CASSLPAHSNYEQYF.

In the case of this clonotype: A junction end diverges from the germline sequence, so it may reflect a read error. In DNA form, the CDR3 reads TGTGCCAGCAGCTTGGGTACCAAAGAGCGGTTCTTC. Encoded protein: CASSLGTKERFF. V usage is TRBV5-6 and J usage is TRBJ2-1; D is unclear. Germline values: CDR1 SGHDT, CDR2 YYEEEE. The CDR3 is 12 amino acids.